This is a list of T cell receptor beta chains from one sample in a study of shared clonotypes between healthy human individuals. The repertoire was sequenced with immunoSEQ multiplex PCR; TCRdb's copy has only in-frame clones and lacks some. The table has some 1,100,000 clones, 70% to 80% seen once. Sequencing input: memory CD4+ T cells from PBMCs. Every receptor here comes from a man between 18 and 29 years old in good health. Some clones in this sample may be carry-over from other donors' samples. CDR3s include the opening cysteine and the closing phenylalanine or tryptophan. The D gene is left open where the match is weak. Clone size, where shown, is once, few, many, or a class for clones that have expanded.

cdr3_aa | cdr3_nt | d_call | j_call | clone_size | v_call
CASSEGQGVSHEQYF | TGTGCCAGCAGTGAAGGGCAGGGGGTTTCCCACGAGCAGTACTTC | TRBD1 | TRBJ2-7 | . | TRBV6-1
CASGEPTGELFF | TGTGCCAGCGGGGAACCCACCGGGGAGCTGTTTTTT | . | TRBJ2-2 | . | TRBV7-3
CASSLWGTGETQYF | TGCGCCAGCAGCTTGTGGGGGACAGGAGAGACCCAGTACTTC | TRBD1 | TRBJ2-5 | . | TRBV5-1
CAISETQRGNEQYF | TGTGCCATCAGTGAGACCCAGAGGGGGAACGAGCAGTACTTC | . | TRBJ2-7 | . | TRBV10-3
CASSLEGGGQDTQYF | TGCGCCAGCAGCTTGGAAGGGGGAGGTCAAGATACGCAGTATTTT | . | TRBJ2-3 | . | TRBV5-1
CSVVDRAEKLFF | TGCAGCGTTGTAGACAGGGCGGAAAAACTGTTTTTT | TRBD1 | TRBJ1-4 | . | TRBV29-1
CASSFGDTQYF | TGTGCCAGTAGCTTTGGAGATACGCAGTATTTT | . | TRBJ2-3 | few | TRBV19
CSVGQGSHEQYF | TGCAGCGTTGGACAGGGTTCCCACGAGCAGTACTTC | TRBD1 | TRBJ2-7 | . | TRBV29-1
CASSPSGGSSNYGYTF | TGTGCCAGCTCACCATCTGGGGGGTCATCTAACTATGGCTACACCTTC | . | TRBJ1-2 | . | TRBV18
CASSVGVAQETQYF | TGTGCCAGCAGCGTAGGGGTCGCACAAGAGACCCAGTACTTC | . | TRBJ2-5 | . | TRBV9
CASRGPQNIQYF | TGTGCCAGCAGGGGACCCCAAAACATTCAGTACTTC | . | TRBJ2-4 | . | TRBV25-1
CASSLDRRGSDTEAFF | TGCGCCAGCAGCTTGGATCGTCGGGGTTCGGACACTGAAGCTTTCTTT | . | TRBJ1-1 | . | TRBV5-1
CASRSPTREQFF | TGTGCCAGCAGATCCCCGACTAGGGAGCAGTTCTTC | . | TRBJ2-1 | . | TRBV28
CASSPGRLAGYNEQFF | TGTGCCAGCAGCCCAGGACGACTAGCTGGATACAATGAGCAGTTCTTC | TRBD2 | TRBJ2-1 | few | TRBV7-8
CASSLRAGTDTQYF | TGTGCCAGCAGCTTGAGGGCGGGCACAGATACGCAGTATTTT | . | TRBJ2-3 | . | TRBV5-5
CASSFLGSRDTF | TGTGCCAGCAGCTTCTTAGGGAGCCGGGACACCTTC | . | TRBJ1-2 | . | TRBV7-9
CASSEGTLPLYEQYF | TGTGCCAGCAGTGAGGGTACCCTTCCCCTCTACGAGCAGTACTTC | . | TRBJ2-7 | . | TRBV6-1
CASSLADRGQTQYF | TGTGCCAGCAGCTTAGCGGACAGGGGCCAGACCCAGTACTTC | TRBD1 | TRBJ2-5 | once | TRBV7-8
CSVEGQGQGVGQYF | TGCAGCGTTGAGGGCCAGGGACAGGGGGTGGGGCAGTACTTC | TRBD1 | TRBJ2-7 | few | TRBV29-1
CASSFLPGKNTEAFF | TGTGCCAGCAGTTTTCTCCCCGGGAAGAACACTGAAGCTTTCTTT | . | TRBJ1-1 | . | TRBV27
CASSPSDRGNTEAFF | TGTGCCAGCAGCCCATCGGACAGGGGGAACACTGAAGCTTTCTTT | TRBD1 | TRBJ1-1 | few | TRBV27
CASSRDRGSGELFF | TGTGCCAGCAGCCGGGACAGGGGGTCCGGGGAGCTGTTTTTT | TRBD1 | TRBJ2-2 | . | TRBV9
CSVLQGTNGYTF | TGCAGCGTTCTCCAGGGGACAAATGGCTACACCTTC | . | TRBJ1-2 | once | TRBV29-1
CASMPLGGNFLEQYF | TGTGCCAGCATGCCTTTAGGGGGGAACTTTTTGGAGCAGTACTTC | . | TRBJ2-7 | . | TRBV27
CAITPGQGAYEQYF | TGTGCCATCACCCCGGGACAGGGGGCCTACGAGCAGTACTTC | TRBD1 | TRBJ2-7 | . | TRBV10-3
CASSDVSSNYGYTF | TGTGCCAGCAGTGACGTATCCTCTAACTATGGCTACACCTTC | . | TRBJ1-2 | . | TRBV7-9
CASSSREGQRTSGSYNEQFF | TGTGCCAGCAGCTCTCGGGAGGGACAGAGGACTAGCGGGAGTTACAATGAGCAGTTCTTC | TRBD2 | TRBJ2-1 | . | TRBV11-3
CASSLRRTDTQYF | TGTGCCAGCAGCTTACGGCGCACAGATACGCAGTATTTT | . | TRBJ2-3 | . | TRBV13
CASSGLAGEETQYF | TGTGCCAGCAGCGGACTAGCGGGAGAGGAGACCCAGTACTTC | TRBD2 | TRBJ2-5 | many | TRBV6-5
CASSLGQGGGNTIYF | TGTGCCAGCAGCTTAGGACAGGGGGGTGGAAACACCATATATTTT | TRBD1 | TRBJ1-3 | . | TRBV7-8
CASSRTDKNTEAFF | TGTGCCAGCAGCCGGACAGATAAGAACACTGAAGCTTTCTTT | . | TRBJ1-1 | few | TRBV11-2
CSVTGRLRVSDTQYF | TGCAGCGTTACCGGACGGCTAAGGGTTTCAGATACGCAGTATTTT | . | TRBJ2-3 | once | TRBV29-1
CASSVGTAAGYTF | TGTGCCAGCAGTGTCGGGACAGCCGCTGGCTACACCTTC | TRBD1 | TRBJ1-2 | . | TRBV2
CASSVEGQPNEKLFF | TGTGCCAGCAGCGTAGAGGGACAACCTAATGAAAAACTGTTTTTT | . | TRBJ1-4 | . | TRBV9
CASSAEGVSGNTIYF | TGTGCCAGCAGTGCGGAGGGGGTATCTGGAAACACCATATATTTT | . | TRBJ1-3 | . | TRBV2
CASSPRTGNYEQYF | TGTGCCAGCAGTCCCCGGACAGGGAACTACGAGCAGTACTTC | TRBD1 | TRBJ2-7 | . | TRBV6-5
CASSSGQTLNTEAFF | TGTGCCAGCAGCTCAGGACAGACCTTGAACACTGAAGCTTTCTTT | . | TRBJ1-1 | few | TRBV7-2
CASSPRRNTEAFF | TGTGCCAGCAGCCCCAGACGTAACACTGAAGCTTTCTTT | . | TRBJ1-1 | . | TRBV7-9
CASSSAGTGYNEQFF | TGCGCCAGCAGCTCCGCCGGGACAGGGTACAATGAGCAGTTCTTC | TRBD1 | TRBJ2-1 | . | TRBV5-1
CASSHNPSGADYTF | TGTGCCAGCAGCCACAATCCCTCGGGGGCAGACTACACCTTC | . | TRBJ1-2 | . | TRBV5-6
CASSLVRTGGETQYF | TGCGCCAGCAGCTTGGTTCGGACAGGGGGAGAGACCCAGTACTTC | TRBD1 | TRBJ2-5 | . | TRBV5-1
CASSDDRRYGYTF | TGCGCCAGCAGTGATGACAGGCGATATGGCTACACCTTC | . | TRBJ1-2 | few | TRBV10-1
CASGPLREGPEQFF | TGTGCCAGCGGGCCCCTGCGGGAGGGCCCTGAGCAGTTCTTC | TRBD2 | TRBJ2-1 | once | TRBV9
CASSLAGRSPLHF | TGCGCCAGCAGCTTGGCAGGGAGGTCACCCCTCCACTTT | . | TRBJ1-6 | . | TRBV5-1
CASSLSWYRGPQNIQYF | TGCGCCAGCAGCTTGTCGTGGTACAGGGGCCCCCAAAACATTCAGTACTTC | TRBD1 | TRBJ2-4 | . | TRBV5-1
CSALLAGTDTQYF | TGCAGCGCCCTCCTGGCGGGAACAGATACGCAGTATTTT | . | TRBJ2-3 | . | TRBV29-1
CASSQPRTRPNTGELFF | TGTGCCAGCAGCCAGCCCCGGACTCGCCCGAACACCGGGGAGCTGTTTTTT | . | TRBJ2-2 | . | TRBV16
CASSAAILADPFINEQFF | TGTGCCAGCAGCGCCGCAATACTAGCGGACCCATTCATAAATGAGCAGTTCTTC | TRBD2 | TRBJ2-1 | . | TRBV9
CASSLAVGHFQETQYF | TGCGCCAGCAGCCTAGCCGTGGGGCATTTCCAAGAGACCCAGTACTTC | . | TRBJ2-5 | . | TRBV4-1
CASSRGGHNTGELFF | TGTGCCAGCAGCCGGGGGGGACACAACACCGGGGAGCTGTTTTTT | TRBD2 | TRBJ2-2 | . | TRBV9
CASSQDPTSGTELFF | TGTGCCAGCAGCCAAGATCCCACTAGCGGTACGGAGCTGTTTTTT | TRBD2 | TRBJ2-2 | . | TRBV14
CASSPWDRVYEQFF | TGTGCCAGCAGTCCCTGGGACAGGGTGTATGAGCAGTTCTTC | TRBD1 | TRBJ2-1 | . | TRBV27
CASSSGVSGTSSTDTQYF | TGTGCCAGCAGCTCAGGGGTTAGCGGGACGTCCAGCACAGATACGCAGTATTTT | TRBD2 | TRBJ2-3 | . | TRBV7-6
CASSTPGRTDTQYF | TGTGCCAGCAGCACCCCCGGAAGAACAGATACGCAGTATTTT | . | TRBJ2-3 | . | TRBV28
CASSLGQRVNTEAFF | TGCGCCAGCAGCCTGGGCCAAAGAGTGAACACTGAAGCTTTCTTT | . | TRBJ1-1 | . | TRBV5-1
CSVEAPDRGAGYGYTF | TGCAGCGTTGAAGCTCCGGACAGGGGCGCAGGGTATGGCTACACCTTC | TRBD1 | TRBJ1-2 | . | TRBV29-1
CASSSSSTLIGYTF | TGTGCCAGCAGTTCCTCCTCTACCCTTATTGGCTACACCTTC | . | TRBJ1-2 | . | TRBV28
CASSDPGQEHGYTF | TGCGCCAGCAGTGACCCGGGACAGGAACATGGCTACACCTTC | TRBD1 | TRBJ1-2 | . | TRBV10-2
CAWSTYEQYF | TGTGCCTGGAGTACCTACGAGCAGTACTTC | . | TRBJ2-7 | once | TRBV30
CASSLRTSNTEAFF | TGTGCCAGCAGTTTACGGACTTCGAACACTGAAGCTTTCTTT | . | TRBJ1-1 | . | TRBV28